This is a list of T cell receptor beta chains from one sample in a study of human T cells and chemical hapten exposure. TCRdb used MiXCR to reprocess the RACE reads, holding one entry per CDR3 protein. The table shows fewer than 90,000 distinct CDR3 sequences, with more than 6.5% occurring only once. Material: whole blood, obtained in connection with sensitization to the hapten diphenylcyclopropenone (DPC). These receptors were obtained from a woman between 25 and 40 years old with alopecia areata. Some clones in this sample may be carry-over from other donors' samples. The conserved cysteine and the conserved F or W are not part of the CDR3 here. D genes are given only for firm matches.

>TRBV12-3/TRBV12-4|TRBJ2-7|-
ASSLVGAYEQY
>TRBV12-3/TRBV12-4|TRBJ2-2|-
ASATQDVSGELF
>TRBV20-1|TRBJ1-1|-
SAPGARETEAF
>TRBV18|TRBJ2-7|-
ASSRLGDSYEQY
>TRBV7-6|TRBJ1-6|-
ASSFSSVGPTNSPLH
>TRBV12-3/TRBV12-4|TRBJ2-5|-
ASSFKETQY
>TRBV6-6|TRBJ1-5|TRBD1
ASIPGQSNQPQH
>TRBV29-1|TRBJ1-1|-
SVDRGLNTEAF
>TRBV2|TRBJ2-1|TRBD2
ASRRGGVYNEQF
>TRBV6-6|TRBJ2-6|TRBD2
ASSWGGTSGGARGANVLT
>TRBV3-1|TRBJ2-1|-
ASSQDTPFRYEQF
>TRBV12-3/TRBV12-4|TRBJ2-3|TRBD1
ASSPRDSLTDTQY
>TRBV7-3|TRBJ2-6|-
ASSLIGDSSGANVLT
>TRBV12-3/TRBV12-4|TRBJ1-5|-
ASSLVDSNQPQH
>TRBV7-9|TRBJ2-7|TRBD1
ASSLVRTGKTYEQY
>TRBV5-4|TRBJ2-7|-
ASSQNQYEQY
>TRBV12-5|TRBJ1-6|-
ASGRTGRGFSSPLH
>TRBV5-6|TRBJ1-5|-
ASSLTPGQPQH
>TRBV7-7|TRBJ2-3|-
ASSLAPGSTDTQY
>TRBV7-8|TRBJ1-2|TRBD1
ASSLAPPGQGAGGYT
>TRBV7-9|TRBJ2-6|TRBD2
ASSLRGGTGANVLT
>TRBV6-5|TRBJ2-2|TRBD2
ASSQLAGMNTGELF
>TRBV1|TRBJ2-4|-
TSSQGERGLAKNIQY
>TRBV14|TRBJ2-1|TRBD2
ASSPGGPGLAATYNEQF
>TRBV12-3/TRBV12-4|TRBJ1-2|TRBD1
ASSQTYGQGNYGYT